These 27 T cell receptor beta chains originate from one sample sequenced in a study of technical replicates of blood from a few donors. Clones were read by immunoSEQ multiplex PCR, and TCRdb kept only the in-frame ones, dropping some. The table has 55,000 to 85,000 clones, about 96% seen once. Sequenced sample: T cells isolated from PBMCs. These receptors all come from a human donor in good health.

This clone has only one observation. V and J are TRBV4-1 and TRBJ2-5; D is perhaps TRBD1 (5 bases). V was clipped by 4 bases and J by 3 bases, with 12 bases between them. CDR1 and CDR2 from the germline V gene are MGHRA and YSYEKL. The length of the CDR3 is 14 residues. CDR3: CASSLSIGEETQYF. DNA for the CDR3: TGCGCCAGCAGCCTGTCAATAGGGGAAGAGACCCAGTACTTC.

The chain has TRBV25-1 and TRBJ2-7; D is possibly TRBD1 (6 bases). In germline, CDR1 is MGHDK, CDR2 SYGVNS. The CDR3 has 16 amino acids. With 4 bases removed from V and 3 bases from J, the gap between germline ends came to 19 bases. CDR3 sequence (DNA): TGTGCCAGCAGTGGAGACAGGCCAGACAAATTCTACGAGCAGTACTTC. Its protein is CASSGDRPDKFYEQYF.

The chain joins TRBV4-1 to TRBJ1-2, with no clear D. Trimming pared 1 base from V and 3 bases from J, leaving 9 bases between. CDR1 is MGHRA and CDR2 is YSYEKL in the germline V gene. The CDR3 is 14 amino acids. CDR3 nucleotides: TGCGCCAGCAGCCAAGCGGGGAGTCACTATGGCTACACCTTC. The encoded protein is CASSQAGSHYGYTF.

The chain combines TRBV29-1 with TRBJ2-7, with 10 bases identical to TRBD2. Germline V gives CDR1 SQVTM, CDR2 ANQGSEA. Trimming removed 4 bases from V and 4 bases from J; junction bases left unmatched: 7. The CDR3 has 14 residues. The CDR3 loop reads CSVVPSGRPYEQYF. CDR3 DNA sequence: TGCAGCGTTGTCCCTAGCGGGAGACCTTACGAGCAGTACTTC.

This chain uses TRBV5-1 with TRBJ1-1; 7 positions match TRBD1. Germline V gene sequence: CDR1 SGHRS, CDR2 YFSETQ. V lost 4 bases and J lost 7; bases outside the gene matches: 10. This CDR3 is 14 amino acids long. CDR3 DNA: TGCGCCAGCAGCGTTACCGGGACAGCAGATGAAGCTTTCTTT. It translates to CASSVTGTADEAFF.

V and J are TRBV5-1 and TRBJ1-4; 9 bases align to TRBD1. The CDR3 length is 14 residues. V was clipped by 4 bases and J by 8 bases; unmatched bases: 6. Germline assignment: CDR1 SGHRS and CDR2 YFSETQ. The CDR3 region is CASSHRGLEEKLFF. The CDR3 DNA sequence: TGCGCCAGCAGCCACAGGGGGCTAGAGGAAAAACTGTTTTTT.

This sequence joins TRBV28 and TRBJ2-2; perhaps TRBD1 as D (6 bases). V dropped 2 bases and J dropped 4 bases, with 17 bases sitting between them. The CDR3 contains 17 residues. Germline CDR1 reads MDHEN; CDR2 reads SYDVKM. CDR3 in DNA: TGTGCCAGCAGTTTACTTGGGGGCAGGAGGAGCACCGGGGAGCTGTTTTTT. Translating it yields CASSLLGGRRSTGELFF.

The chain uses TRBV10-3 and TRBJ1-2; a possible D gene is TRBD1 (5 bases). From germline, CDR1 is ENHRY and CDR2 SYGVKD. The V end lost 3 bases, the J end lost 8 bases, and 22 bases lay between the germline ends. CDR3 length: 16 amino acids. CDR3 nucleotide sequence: TGTGCCATCAGTGATTCTCCTACGGGACTGTCCCAGGGCTACACCTTC. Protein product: CAISDSPTGLSQGYTF.

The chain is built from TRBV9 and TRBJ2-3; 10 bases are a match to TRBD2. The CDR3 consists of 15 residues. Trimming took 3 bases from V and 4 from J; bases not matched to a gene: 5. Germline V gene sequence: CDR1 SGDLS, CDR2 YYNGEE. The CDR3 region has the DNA TGTGCCAGCAGCGACCCCGGACTAGCGGCAGATACGCAGTATTTT. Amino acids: CASSDPGLAADTQYF.

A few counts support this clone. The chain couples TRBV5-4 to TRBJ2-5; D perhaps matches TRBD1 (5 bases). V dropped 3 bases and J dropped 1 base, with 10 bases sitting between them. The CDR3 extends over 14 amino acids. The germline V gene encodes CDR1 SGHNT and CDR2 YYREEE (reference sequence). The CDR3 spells CASSSRAGQETQYF. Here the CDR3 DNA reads TGTGCCAGCAGCTCCAGGGCCGGCCAAGAGACCCAGTACTTC.

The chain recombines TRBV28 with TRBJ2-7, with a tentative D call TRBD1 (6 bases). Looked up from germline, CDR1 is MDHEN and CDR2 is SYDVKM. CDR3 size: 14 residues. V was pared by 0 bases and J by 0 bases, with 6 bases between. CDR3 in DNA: TGTGCCAGCAGTTTATGGGACAGCTCCTACGAGCAGTACTTC. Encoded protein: CASSLWDSSYEQYF. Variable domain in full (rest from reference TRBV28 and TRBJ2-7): DVKVTQSSRYLVKRTGEKVFLECVQDMDHENMFWYRQDPGLGLRLIYFSYDVKMKEKGDIPEGYSVSREKKERFSLILESASTNQTSMYLCASSLWDSSYEQYFGPGTRLTVT.

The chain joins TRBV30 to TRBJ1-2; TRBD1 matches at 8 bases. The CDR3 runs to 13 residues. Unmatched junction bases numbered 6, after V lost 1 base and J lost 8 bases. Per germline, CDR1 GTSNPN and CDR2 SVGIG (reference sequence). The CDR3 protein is CAWSGLTGAGYTF. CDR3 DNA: TGTGCCTGGAGTGGACTGACAGGGGCCGGCTACACCTTC.

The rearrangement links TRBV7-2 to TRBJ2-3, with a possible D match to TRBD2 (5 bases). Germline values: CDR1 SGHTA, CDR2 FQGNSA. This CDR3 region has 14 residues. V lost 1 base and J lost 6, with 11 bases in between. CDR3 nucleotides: TGTGCCAGCAGCTTAGGGGCCCCGGGGGATACGCAGTATTTT. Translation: CASSLGAPGDTQYF.

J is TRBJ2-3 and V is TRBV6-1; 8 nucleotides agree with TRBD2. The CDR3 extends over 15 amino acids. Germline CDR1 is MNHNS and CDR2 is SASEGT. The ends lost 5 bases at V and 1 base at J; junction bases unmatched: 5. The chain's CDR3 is CASSSGGAGTDTQYF. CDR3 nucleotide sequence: TGTGCCAGCAGTAGCGGGGGCGCGGGCACAGATACGCAGTATTTT.

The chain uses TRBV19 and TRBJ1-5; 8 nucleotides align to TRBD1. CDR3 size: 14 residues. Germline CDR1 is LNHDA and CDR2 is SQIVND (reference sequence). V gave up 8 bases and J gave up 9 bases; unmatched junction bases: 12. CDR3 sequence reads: CASQTTGGPGPQHF. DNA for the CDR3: TGTGCCAGTCAAACTACAGGGGGGCCTGGGCCCCAGCATTTT.

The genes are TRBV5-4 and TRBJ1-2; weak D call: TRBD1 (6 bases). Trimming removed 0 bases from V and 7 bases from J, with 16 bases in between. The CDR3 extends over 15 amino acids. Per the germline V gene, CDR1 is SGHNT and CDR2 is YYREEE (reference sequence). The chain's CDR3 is CASSLAQTGPGGYTF. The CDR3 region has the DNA TGTGCCAGCAGCTTGGCGCAGACAGGACCAGGTGGCTACACCTTC.

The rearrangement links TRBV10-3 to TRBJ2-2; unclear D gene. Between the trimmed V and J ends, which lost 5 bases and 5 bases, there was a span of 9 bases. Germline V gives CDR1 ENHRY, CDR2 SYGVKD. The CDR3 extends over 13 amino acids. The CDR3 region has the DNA TGTGCCATCAGTCCTCCTATAACCGGGGAGCTGTTTTTT. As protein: CAISPPITGELFF.

In DNA form, the CDR3 reads TGTGCCAGCAGTCGGCGACTATCTAATGAAAAACTGTTTTTT. Translation: CASSRRLSNEKLFF. This chain connects TRBV13 to TRBJ1-4; D not resolved. The CDR3 is made up of 14 amino acids. V was trimmed by 6 bases and J by 3 bases, leaving 11 bases between them. The germline V gene encodes CDR1 PRHDT and CDR2 FYEKMQ (reference sequence).

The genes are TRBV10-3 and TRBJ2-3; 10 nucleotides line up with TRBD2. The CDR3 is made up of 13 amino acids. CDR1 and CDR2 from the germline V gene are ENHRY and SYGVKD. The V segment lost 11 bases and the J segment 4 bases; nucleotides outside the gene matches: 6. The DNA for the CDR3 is TGTGCCTCGGGAACTAGCGGGGCAGATACGCAGTATTTT. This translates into CASGTSGADTQYF.

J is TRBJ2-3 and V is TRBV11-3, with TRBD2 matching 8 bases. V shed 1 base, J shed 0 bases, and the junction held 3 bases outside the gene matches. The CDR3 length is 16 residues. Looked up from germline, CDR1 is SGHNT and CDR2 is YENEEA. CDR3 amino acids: CASSLARGGSTDTQYF. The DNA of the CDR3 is TGTGCCAGCAGCTTAGCCCGGGGGGGGAGCACAGATACGCAGTATTTT.

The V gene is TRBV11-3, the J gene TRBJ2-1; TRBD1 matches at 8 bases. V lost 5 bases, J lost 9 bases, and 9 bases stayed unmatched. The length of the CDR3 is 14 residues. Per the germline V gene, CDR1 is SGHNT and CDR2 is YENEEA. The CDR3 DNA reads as TGTGCCAGCAGCGACCGGACAGGGAACGGTGAGCAGTTCTTC. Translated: CASSDRTGNGEQFF. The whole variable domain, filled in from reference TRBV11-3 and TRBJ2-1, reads EAGVVQSPRYKIIEKKQPVAFWCNPISGHNTLYWYLQNLGQGPELLIRYENEEAVDDSQLPKDRFSAERLKGVDSTLKIQPAELGDSAVYLCASSDRTGNGEQFFGPGTRLTVL.

In DNA, the CDR3 is TGTGCCAGCAGTTACTCGGCCAGGGTAGGGTCCGAGCAGTACTTC. The encoded protein is CASSYSARVGSEQYF. This chain connects TRBV6-6 to TRBJ2-7; D is possibly TRBD1 (5 bases). Germline-derived CDR1 and CDR2 are MNHNY and SVGAGI (reference sequence). The CDR3 contains 15 residues. The V and J ends lost 0 bases and 6 bases respectively, with 15 bases between them.

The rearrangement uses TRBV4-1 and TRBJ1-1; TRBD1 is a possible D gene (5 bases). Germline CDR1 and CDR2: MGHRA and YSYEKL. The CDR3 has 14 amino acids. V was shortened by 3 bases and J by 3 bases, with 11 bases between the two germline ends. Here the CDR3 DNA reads TGCGCCAGCAGCCACAGGGAAGGGTACACTGAAGCTTTCTTT. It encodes CASSHREGYTEAFF.

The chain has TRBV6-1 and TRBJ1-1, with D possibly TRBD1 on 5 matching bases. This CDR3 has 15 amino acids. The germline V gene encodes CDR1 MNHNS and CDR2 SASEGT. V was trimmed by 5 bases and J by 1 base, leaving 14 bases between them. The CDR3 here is CASSFLTGPNTEAFF. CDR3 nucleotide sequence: TGTGCCAGCAGTTTTCTTACAGGACCGAACACTGAAGCTTTCTTT.

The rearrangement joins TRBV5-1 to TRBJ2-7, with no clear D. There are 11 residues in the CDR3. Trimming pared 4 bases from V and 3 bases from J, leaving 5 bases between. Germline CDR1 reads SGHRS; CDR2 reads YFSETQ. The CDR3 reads CASSRDYEQYF. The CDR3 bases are TGCGCCAGCAGCAGAGACTACGAGCAGTACTTC.

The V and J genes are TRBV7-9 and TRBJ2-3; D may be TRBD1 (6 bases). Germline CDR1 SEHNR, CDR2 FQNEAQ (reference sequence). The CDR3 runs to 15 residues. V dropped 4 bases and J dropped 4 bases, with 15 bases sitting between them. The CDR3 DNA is TGTGCCAGCAGCTCCTCAGGGGAATGGGCAGATACGCAGTATTTT. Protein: CASSSSGEWADTQYF.

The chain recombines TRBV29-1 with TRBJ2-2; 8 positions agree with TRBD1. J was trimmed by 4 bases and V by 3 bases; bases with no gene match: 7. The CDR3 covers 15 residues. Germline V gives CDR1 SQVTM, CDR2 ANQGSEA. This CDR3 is CSVDSGGAGTGELFF. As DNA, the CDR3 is TGCAGCGTTGATTCAGGGGGCGCGGGCACCGGGGAGCTGTTTTTT.